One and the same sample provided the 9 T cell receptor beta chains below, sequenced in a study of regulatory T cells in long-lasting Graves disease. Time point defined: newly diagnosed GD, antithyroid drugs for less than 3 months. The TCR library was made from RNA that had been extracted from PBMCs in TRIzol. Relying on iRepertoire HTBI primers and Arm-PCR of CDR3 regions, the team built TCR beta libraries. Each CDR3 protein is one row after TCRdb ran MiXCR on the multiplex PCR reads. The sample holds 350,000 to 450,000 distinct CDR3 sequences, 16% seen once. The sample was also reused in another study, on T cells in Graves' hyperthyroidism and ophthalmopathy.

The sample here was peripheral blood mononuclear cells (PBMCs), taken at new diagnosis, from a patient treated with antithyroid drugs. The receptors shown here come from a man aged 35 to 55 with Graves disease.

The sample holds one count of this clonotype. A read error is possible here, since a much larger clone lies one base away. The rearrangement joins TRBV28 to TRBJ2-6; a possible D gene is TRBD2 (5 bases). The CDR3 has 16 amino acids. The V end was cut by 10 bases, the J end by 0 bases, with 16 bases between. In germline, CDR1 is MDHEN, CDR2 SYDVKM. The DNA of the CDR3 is TGTGCCAACATATTCCGTGGAGGCTCTGGGGCCAACGTCCTGACTTTC. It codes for CANIFRGGSGANVLTF.

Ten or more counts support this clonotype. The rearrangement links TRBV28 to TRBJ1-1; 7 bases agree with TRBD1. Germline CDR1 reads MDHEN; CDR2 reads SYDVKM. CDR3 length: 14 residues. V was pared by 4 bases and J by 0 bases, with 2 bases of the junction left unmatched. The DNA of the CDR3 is TGTGCCAGCAGTTGGGGGACAGTGAACACTGAAGCTTTCTTT. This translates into CASSWGTVNTEAFF.

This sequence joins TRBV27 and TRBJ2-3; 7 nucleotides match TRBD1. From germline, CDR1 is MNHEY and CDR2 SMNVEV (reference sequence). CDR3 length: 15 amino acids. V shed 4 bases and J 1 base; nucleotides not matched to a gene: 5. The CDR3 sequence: CASSSRGRGTDTQYF. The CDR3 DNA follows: TGTGCCAGCAGTTCGAGGGGGCGAGGCACAGATACGCAGTATTTT.

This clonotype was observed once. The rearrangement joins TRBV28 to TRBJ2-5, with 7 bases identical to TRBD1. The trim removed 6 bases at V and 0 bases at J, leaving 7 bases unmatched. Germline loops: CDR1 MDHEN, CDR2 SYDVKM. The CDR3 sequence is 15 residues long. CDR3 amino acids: CASSRWTGYQETQYF. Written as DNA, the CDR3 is TGTGCCAGCAGCCGATGGACAGGATACCAAGAGACCCAGTACTTC.

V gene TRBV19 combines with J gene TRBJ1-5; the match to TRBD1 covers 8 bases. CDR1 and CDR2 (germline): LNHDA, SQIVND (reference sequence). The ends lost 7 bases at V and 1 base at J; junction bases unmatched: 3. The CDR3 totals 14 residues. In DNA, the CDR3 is TGTGCCAGTACCCAGGGGGCGAGCAATCAGCCCCAGCATTTT. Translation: CASTQGASNQPQHF.

CDR3 region: CASSYSGSSTDTQYF. In DNA, the CDR3 is TGTGCCAGCAGTTACTCGGGCAGTAGCACAGATACGCAGTATTTT. V usage is TRBV6-5 and J usage is TRBJ2-3, with D hard to call. V gave up 0 bases and J gave up 0 bases, with 7 bases separating them. This CDR3 comprises 15 residues. CDR1 is MNHEY and CDR2 is SVGAGI in the germline V gene.

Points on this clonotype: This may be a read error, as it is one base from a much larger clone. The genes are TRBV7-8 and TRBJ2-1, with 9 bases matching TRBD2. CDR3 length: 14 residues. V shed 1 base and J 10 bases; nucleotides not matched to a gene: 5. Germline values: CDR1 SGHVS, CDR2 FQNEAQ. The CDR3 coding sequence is TGTGCCAGCAGCTTAGAGCGGGGGGCCTACGAGCAGTTCTTC. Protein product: CASSLERGAYEQFF. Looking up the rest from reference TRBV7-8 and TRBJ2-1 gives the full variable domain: GAGVSQSPRYKVAKRGQDVALRCDPISGHVSLFWYQQALGQGPEFLTYFQNEAQLDKSGLPSDRFFAERPEGSVSTLKIQRTQQEDSAVYLCASSLERGAYEQFFGPGTRLTVL.

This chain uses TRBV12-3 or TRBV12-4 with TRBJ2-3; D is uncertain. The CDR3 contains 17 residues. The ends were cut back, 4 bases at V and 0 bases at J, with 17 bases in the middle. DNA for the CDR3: TGTGCCAGCAGTTACGGGCTCTTCTTTTTTAGCACAGATACGCAGTATTTT. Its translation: CASSYGLFFFSTDTQYF.

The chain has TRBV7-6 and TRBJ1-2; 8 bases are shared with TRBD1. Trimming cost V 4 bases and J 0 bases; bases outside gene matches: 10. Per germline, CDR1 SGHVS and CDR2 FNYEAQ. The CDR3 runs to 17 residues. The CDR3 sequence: CASSSYPQGATNYGYTF. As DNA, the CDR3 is TGTGCCAGCAGCTCGTACCCTCAGGGGGCGACTAACTATGGCTACACCTTC.